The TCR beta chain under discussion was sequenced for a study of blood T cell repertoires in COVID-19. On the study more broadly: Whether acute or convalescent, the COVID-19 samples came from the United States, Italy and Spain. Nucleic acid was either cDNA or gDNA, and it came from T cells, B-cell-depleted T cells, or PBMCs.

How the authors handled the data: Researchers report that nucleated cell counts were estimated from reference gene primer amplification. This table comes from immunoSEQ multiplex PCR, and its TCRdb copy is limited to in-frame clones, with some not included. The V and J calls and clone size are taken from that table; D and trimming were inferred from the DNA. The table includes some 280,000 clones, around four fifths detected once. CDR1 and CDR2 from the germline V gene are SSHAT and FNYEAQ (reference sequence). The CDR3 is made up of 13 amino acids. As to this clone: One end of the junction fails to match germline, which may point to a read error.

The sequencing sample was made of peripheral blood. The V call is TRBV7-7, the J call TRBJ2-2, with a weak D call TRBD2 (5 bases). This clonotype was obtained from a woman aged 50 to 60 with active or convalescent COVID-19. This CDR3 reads CASSPTSAGELFF. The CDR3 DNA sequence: TGTGCTAGCAGCCCTACTAGTGCCGGGGAGCTGTTTTTT.